This is a list of T cell receptor beta chains from one sample in a study of cytomegalovirus exposure and HLA in healthy donors. Data came from immunoSEQ multiplex PCR; TCRdb stores just in-frame clones and leaves some out. The sample shows around 150,000 clones, around 79% of them seen only once. The sample was PBMCs. The receptors come from a human donor in good health. CDR3s include the opening cysteine and the closing phenylalanine or tryptophan. The D gene is left open where the match is weak. Some rows mark clone size as missing; the rest say once, few, many or name a class of expanded clone.

V gene	D gene	J gene	clone size	CDR3 protein	CDR3 DNA
TRBV6-1	NA	TRBJ2-5	NA	CASSEEITRKSNRPAAETQYF	TGTGCCAGCAGTGAAGAAATCACCCGGAAATCCAACAGGCCGGCTGCGGAGACCCAGTACTTC
TRBV30	NA	TRBJ1-2	NA	CACLLDTHNYGYTF	TGTGCCTGCCTCCTGGACACGCATAACTATGGCTACACCTTC
TRBV14	NA	TRBJ2-5	NA	CASSHWGQAQETQYF	TGTGCCAGCAGCCATTGGGGACAAGCACAAGAGACCCAGTACTTC
TRBV7-3	NA	TRBJ1-4	few	CASSLPQGRGGGNEKLFF	TGTGCCAGCAGCTTACCACAGGGACGGGGGGGAGGTAATGAAAAACTGTTTTTT
TRBV28	TRBD2	TRBJ2-7	NA	CASSSMTSGGYEQYF	TGTGCCAGCAGTTCCATGACTAGCGGGGGGTACGAGCAGTACTTC
TRBV7-2	TRBD2	TRBJ2-7	NA	CASSSMTSGSVSDQYF	TGTGCCAGCAGCTCCATGACTAGCGGGAGTGTCTCTGATCAGTACTTC
TRBV7-6	NA	TRBJ1-1	NA	CASSRAQGLNTEAFF	TGTGCCAGCAGCCGAGCACAGGGATTGAACACTGAAGCTTTCTTT
TRBV7-2	NA	TRBJ2-7	NA	CASSLYSGLEGEQYF	TGTGCCAGCAGCTTGTATAGCGGCCTGGAGGGAGAGCAGTACTTC
TRBV29-1	NA	TRBJ2-5	NA	CSVDQGKTQYF	TGCAGCGTTGATCAGGGAAAGACCCAGTACTTC
TRBV7-9	TRBD1	TRBJ2-4	few	CASSSRDRNIQYF	TGTGCCAGCAGCTCACGGGACAGAAACATTCAGTACTTC
TRBV27	NA	TRBJ1-4	NA	CASTQGGPSEKLFF	TGTGCCAGCACGCAGGGTGGGCCGAGTGAAAAACTGTTTTTT
TRBV5-6	NA	TRBJ2-2	NA	CASSLGLVFGSGELFF	TGTGCCAGCAGCTTGGGCCTAGTGTTTGGATCCGGGGAGCTGTTTTTT
TRBV2	TRBD1	TRBJ1-1	NA	CASSGRSRGAFF	TGTGCCAGCAGTGGCAGGTCCAGGGGGGCTTTCTTT
TRBV11-3	NA	TRBJ2-3	NA	CASSWDWTLVRATDTQYF	TGTGCCAGCAGCTGGGATTGGACACTCGTTAGGGCCACAGATACGCAGTATTTT
TRBV7-9	TRBD2	TRBJ2-2	NA	CASSLAWLAGEDGELFF	TGTGCCAGCAGCTTAGCGTGGCTAGCGGGAGAGGACGGGGAGCTGTTTTTT
TRBV14	NA	TRBJ1-2	NA	CASSQARYGYTF	TGTGCCAGCAGCCAAGCCCGCTATGGCTACACCTTC
TRBV5-1	NA	TRBJ1-1	NA	CASSFEVGANTEAFF	TGCGCCAGCAGCTTCGAGGTAGGTGCGAACACTGAAGCTTTCTTT
TRBV30	NA	TRBJ1-4	NA	CAWKSTDEKLFF	TGTGCCTGGAAGTCAACAGACGAAAAACTGTTTTTT
TRBV28	NA	TRBJ2-2	NA	CASSFGTGELFF	TGTGCCAGCAGTTTTGGGACAGGGGAGCTGTTTTTT
TRBV7-6	TRBD2	TRBJ2-1	NA	CASSSTGTSGYNEQFF	TGTGCCAGCAGCTCAACTGGGACTAGCGGGTACAATGAGCAGTTCTTC
TRBV5-5	NA	TRBJ1-1	once	CASSYSLNTEAFF	TGTGCCAGCAGCTATTCGTTGAACACTGAAGCTTTCTTT
TRBV7-2	NA	TRBJ1-1	NA	CASSIRGFSTEAFF	TGTGCCAGCAGCATCAGGGGTTTTTCCACTGAAGCTTTCTTT
TRBV19	TRBD1	TRBJ2-7	NA	CASSMNRDRGYEQYF	TGTGCCAGTAGTATGAACCGAGACAGGGGTTACGAGCAGTACTTC
TRBV29-1	NA	TRBJ1-1	NA	CSVDRAGATEAFF	TGCAGCGTTGACCGGGCGGGGGCCACTGAAGCTTTCTTT
TRBV30	TRBD2	TRBJ2-3	NA	CAGRGGPNTDTQYF	TGTGCCGGCCGGGGGGGGCCAAACACAGATACGCAGTATTTT
TRBV15	TRBD1	TRBJ2-7	NA	CATSKDRGVHEQYF	TGTGCCACCAGCAAGGACAGGGGCGTTCACGAGCAGTACTTC
TRBV4-3	NA	TRBJ2-1	NA	CASSQDFGGNNEQFF	TGCGCCAGCAGCCAAGATTTTGGCGGAAACAATGAGCAGTTCTTC
TRBV28	TRBD2	TRBJ2-2	NA	CASSPVGGAGTNTGELFF	TGTGCCAGCAGTCCCGTCGGGGGGGCAGGTACGAACACCGGGGAGCTGTTTTTT
TRBV7-9	NA	TRBJ2-7	NA	CASSTPQGGSFYEQYF	TGTGCCAGCAGCACTCCCCAGGGAGGATCCTTCTACGAGCAGTACTTC
TRBV6-5	NA	TRBJ1-2	NA	CASSYTGVGSYGYTF	TGTGCCAGCAGTTACACGGGAGTCGGGTCGTATGGCTACACCTTC
TRBV7-9	TRBD1	TRBJ1-5	NA	CASSFGDRVHQPQHF	TGTGCCAGCAGCTTCGGCGACAGGGTCCATCAGCCCCAGCATTTT
TRBV7-6	TRBD1	TRBJ1-1	NA	CASSRRDSTEAFF	TGTGCCAGCAGCCGCCGGGACAGCACTGAAGCTTTCTTT
TRBV6-5	NA	TRBJ2-1	once	CASSYAGAIYNEQFF	TGTGCCAGCAGTTACGCAGGGGCAATATACAATGAGCAGTTCTTC
TRBV6-5	NA	TRBJ1-1	NA	CASTSAGLITEAFF	TGTGCCAGCACCTCCGCGGGGCTTATTACTGAAGCTTTCTTT
TRBV7-2	NA	TRBJ2-3	NA	CASSFDRTSGTDTQYF	TGTGCCAGCAGCTTTGACAGGACTTCAGGCACAGATACGCAGTATTTT
TRBV4-2	NA	TRBJ2-5	few	CASSQGSPSAAQETQYF	TGTGCCAGCAGCCAAGGGTCCCCTAGCGCCGCCCAAGAGACCCAGTACTTC
TRBV4-2	TRBD1	TRBJ1-2	NA	CASSLQVTSGTGFGYPF	TGTGCCAGCAGCCTACAAGTCACTTCCGGGACAGGCTTTGGCTACCCCTTC
TRBV15	TRBD2	TRBJ2-1	NA	CATRRERGVHNEQFF	TGTGCCACCCGTCGGGAGCGGGGGGTACACAATGAGCAGTTCTTC
TRBV19	TRBD1	TRBJ1-5	few	CASRTGPGPQHF	TGTGCCAGCCGGACAGGGCCAGGGCCCCAGCATTTT
TRBV19	NA	TRBJ2-7	NA	CASSLSGGGSGEQYF	TGTGCCAGTAGTCTATCAGGTGGAGGGTCTGGCGAGCAGTACTTC
TRBV19	NA	TRBJ1-1	few	CASSYQGHTEAFF	TGTGCCAGTAGTTATCAGGGCCACACTGAAGCTTTCTTT
TRBV13	TRBD2	TRBJ2-3	few	CASSDLAGGPTDTQYF	TGTGCCAGCAGCGATCTAGCGGGAGGGCCCACAGATACGCAGTATTTT
TRBV7-9	TRBD1	TRBJ2-7	NA	CASSLRGGRGYEQYF	TGTGCCAGCAGCTTAAGAGGGGGCAGGGGCTACGAGCAGTACTTC
TRBV7-9	TRBD1	TRBJ2-7	NA	CASSLTTGQGRYEQYF	TGTGCCAGCAGCTTAACGACGGGACAGGGAAGGTACGAGCAGTACTTC